Listed below are T cell receptor beta chains from one sample, sequenced in a study of shared clonotypes between healthy human individuals. Clones were sequenced by immunoSEQ multiplex PCR, and TCRdb holds only the in-frame ones, with some missing. The sample has 2 million to 3 million clones, around nine tenths seen once. The sample taken for sequencing was naive CD4+ T cells sorted from blood. These receptor sequences come from a man younger than 30 in good health. CDR3s include the opening cysteine and the closing phenylalanine or tryptophan. A D gene is named only where the DNA matches it firmly.

>TRBV28|TRBJ1-2|15|TRBD1
CASSPRDRGPYGYTF
>TRBV5-3|TRBJ1-5|14|TRBD1
CARSSGQVNQPQHF
>TRBV30|TRBJ1-1|11|-
CAWSDGGEAFF
>TRBV12-5|TRBJ2-7|14|-
CASGLGRGSYEQYF
>TRBV10-1|TRBJ1-5|17|-
CASSDSAAASSNQPQHF
>TRBV25-1|TRBJ1-5|13|-
CASSEGPHQPQHF
>TRBV10-1|TRBJ2-3|17|TRBD2
CASSESRGRAAGDTQYF
>TRBV7-6|TRBJ2-7|16|TRBD1
CASSLEGGHGSYEQYF
>TRBV7-9|TRBJ1-3|12|-
CASSWGGDTIYF
>TRBV19|TRBJ1-1|15|-
CASSTRLFGNTEAFF
>TRBV6-1|TRBJ2-7|11|-
CATGWAYEQYF
>TRBV11-2|TRBJ1-3|14|-
CASSLVISGNTIYF
>TRBV5-4|TRBJ1-1|14|-
CASSLAGVFTEAFF
>TRBV9|TRBJ2-5|13|-
CASSVGRGETQYF
>TRBV2|TRBJ1-2|14|TRBD1
CASGPGQGARGYTF
>TRBV2|TRBJ2-5|16|TRBD2
CASSKGTSGRRETQYF
>TRBV18|TRBJ1-1|16|TRBD1
CASSLTGDRKNTEAFF
>TRBV29-1|TRBJ2-5|13|TRBD1
CSVGGTARETQYF
>TRBV13|TRBJ2-7|15|-
CASSLDQGSSYEQYF
>TRBV6-1|TRBJ2-3|15|TRBD2
CASSSGLPSTDTQYF
>TRBV18|TRBJ2-7|13|-
CASSPRGGYEQYF
>TRBV10-3|TRBJ2-7|15|TRBD2
CAISPGLAGSNEQYF
>TRBV18|TRBJ2-2|14|-
CASSPRERAGELFF
>TRBV27|TRBJ2-7|15|-
CASSGRDGASYEQYF
>TRBV5-4|TRBJ2-7|14|TRBD2
CASSFSGLVFEQYF
>TRBV11-2|TRBJ1-2|14|-
CASSIPTANYGYTF
>TRBV5-1|TRBJ2-7|14|-
CASSLSQGPYEQYF
>TRBV28|TRBJ1-1|12|-
CASRLRTAEAFF
>TRBV7-9|-|19|TRBD2
CASSLAETSGRIHGDEQYF
>TRBV19|TRBJ1-1|14|-
CASSIQAANTEAFF
>TRBV30|TRBJ1-2|14|TRBD1
CAWGTGEKGYGYTF
>TRBV19|TRBJ2-2|14|-
CASSLGGRTGELFF
>TRBV28|TRBJ2-2|15|-
CASSSPELRQTGLFF
>TRBV7-9|TRBJ2-2|16|-
CASSKRPGGDTGELFF
>TRBV18|TRBJ2-6|15|TRBD1
CASSTGGTGANVLTF
>TRBV6-1|TRBJ2-7|14|-
CASRASGRVYEQYF
>TRBV6-1|TRBJ2-7|14|-
CASSEVGPTYEQYF
>TRBV6-4|TRBJ1-6|18|TRBD1
CASSRVPPGTGGVMCLHF
>TRBV19|TRBJ2-7|14|-
CARDRVQRRYEQYF
>TRBV5-1|TRBJ2-1|16|TRBD2
CASSLEASGGNNEQFF
>TRBV4-1|TRBJ2-2|16|-
CASSQGVLRVYGELFF
>TRBV10-3|TRBJ2-7|15|TRBD1
CAISDQGQGSYEQYF